These 22 T cell receptor beta chains were all obtained from the same sample, sequenced in a study of blood T cell repertoires in COVID-19. This table comes from immunoSEQ multiplex PCR, and its TCRdb copy is limited to in-frame clones, with some not included. The sample has some 150,000 clones, about 89% seen once. Source material: peripheral blood. The source is a man in his fifties or sixties who had recovered from COVID-19.

The chain uses TRBV6-1 and TRBJ1-6, with a tentative D call TRBD1 (5 bases). CDR1 is MNHNS and CDR2 is SASEGT in the germline V gene. V was pared by 2 bases and J by 5 bases, with 10 bases between. The CDR3 has 15 residues. CDR3 coding DNA: TGTGCCAGCAGTGAATACCCACAGGATAATTCACCCCTCCACTTT. It translates to CASSEYPQDNSPLHF.

This sequence joins TRBV7-2 and TRBJ1-1; the D is unclear. CDR1 SGHTA and CDR2 FQGNSA come from the germline V gene. The CDR3 runs to 13 residues. Deletions cut 0 bases from V and 10 bases from J, with 12 bases between. CDR3 sequence: CASSLALDRGAFF. The CDR3 bases are TGTGCCAGCAGCTTAGCGCTAGACCGGGGAGCTTTCTTT.

This clone appeared a single time. CDR3 sequence (DNA): TGTGCCAGCAGCGCGCAGGGTCTGGGTCAGCCCCAGCATTTT. Translating gives CASSAQGLGQPQHF. V usage is TRBV7-8 and J usage is TRBJ1-5; possible D gene TRBD1, 5 bases. Germline V gives CDR1 SGHVS, CDR2 FQNEAQ. The CDR3 is 14 residues long. Trimming took 5 bases from V and 6 from J, leaving 14 bases between them.

The chain employs TRBV7-2 and TRBJ1-2, with a possible D match to TRBD1 (5 bases). Germline V gives CDR1 SGHTA, CDR2 FQGNSA. This CDR3 spans 12 amino acids. The ends were cut back, 6 bases at V and 5 bases at J, with 10 bases in the middle. The CDR3 region has the DNA TGTGCCAGCAGGGGTGGGGGGTATGGCTACACCTTC. Translated: CASRGGGYGYTF.

This chain connects TRBV10-2 to TRBJ2-7; weak D call: TRBD2 (6 bases). The CDR3 runs to 16 residues. V lost 0 bases, J lost 0 bases, and 12 bases lay in between. CDR1 and CDR2 (germline): WSHSY, SAAADI. The DNA for the CDR3 is TGCGCCAGCAGTGAGTCGAACCGGGGGAGCTCCTACGAGCAGTACTTC. It codes for CASSESNRGSSYEQYF.

The chain recombines TRBV5-1 with TRBJ2-5; TRBD2 might be the D (6 bases). Germline loops: CDR1 SGHRS, CDR2 YFSETQ. The CDR3 totals 15 residues. Trimming cost V 4 bases and J 1 base, with 14 bases left between them. The DNA for the CDR3 is TGCGCCAGCAGCCCCCAGTCGGGGGTCCAAGAGACCCAGTACTTC. Amino acid sequence: CASSPQSGVQETQYF.

This clone was seen a handful of times. V gene TRBV30 combines with J gene TRBJ1-1, with TRBD1 identical over 10 bases. The V gene's germline CDR1 is GTSNPN and CDR2 SVGIG (reference sequence). The CDR3 spans 16 residues. The ends lost 1 base at V and 2 bases at J; junction bases unmatched: 7. The CDR3 spells CAWSAWDRGVNTEAFF. The CDR3 DNA follows: TGTGCCTGGAGTGCGTGGGACAGGGGTGTTAACACTGAAGCTTTCTTT.

The chain links TRBV4-3 to TRBJ1-4; D is perhaps TRBD1 (6 bases). The CDR3 length is 14 residues. The germline V and J ends were trimmed by 5 bases and 8 bases, with 15 bases remaining between them. CDR1 LGHNA and CDR2 YSLEER come from the germline V gene. This CDR3 is CASSEGGVGEKLFF. Here the CDR3 DNA reads TGCGCCAGCAGCGAGGGGGGGGTAGGGGAAAAACTGTTTTTT.

The V and J genes are TRBV7-2 and TRBJ2-7; no definite D call. The germline V gene has CDR1 SGHTA and CDR2 FQGNSA. V lost 1 base and J 3 bases, leaving 7 bases between the germline ends. CDR3 length equals 13 residues. The CDR3 DNA reads as TGTGCCAGCAGCTTAGAAATAAACTACGAGCAGTACTTC. Translating gives CASSLEINYEQYF. The full variable domain, rest sourced from reference TRBV7-2 and TRBJ2-7, is GAGVSQSPSNKVTEKGKDVELRCDPISGHTALYWYRQSLGQGLEFLIYFQGNSAPDKSGLPSDRFSAERTGGSVSTLTIQRTQQEDSAVYLCASSLEINYEQYFGPGTRLTVT.

Worth noting for this clone: Other nucleotide sequences from this sample produce the same CDR3. V is TRBV14 and J is TRBJ1-2, with TRBD1 identical over 7 bases. The V gene's germline CDR1 is SGHDN and CDR2 FVKESK. The CDR3 runs 14 residues. J gave up 4 bases and V 4 bases, and 6 bases lay outside the gene matches. For the CDR3, the DNA is TGTGCCAGCAGCCCACCGGGACAGACCTATGGCTACACCTTC. Translation gives CASSPPGQTYGYTF.

The rearrangement links TRBV4-1 to TRBJ2-5; 7 bases are shared with TRBD2. Per germline, CDR1 MGHRA and CDR2 YSYEKL. The CDR3 consists of 15 residues. The V and J ends lost 3 bases and 1 base, in that order; junction bases with no gene match: 5. CDR3 in amino acids: CASSHIPGGQETQYF. The DNA for the CDR3 is TGCGCCAGCAGCCACATCCCGGGGGGCCAAGAGACCCAGTACTTC.

The V call is TRBV5-1, the J call TRBJ1-2; the D is unclear. V lost 2 bases and J 0 bases, leaving 8 bases between the germline ends. This CDR3 contains 14 residues. CDR1 is SGHRS, CDR2 YFSETQ, per germline. The CDR3 sequence: CASSFEGTNYGYTF. The CDR3 bases are TGCGCCAGCAGCTTTGAGGGTACTAACTATGGCTACACCTTC.

The chain has TRBV4-3 and TRBJ2-3, with TRBD2 matching over 13 bases. This CDR3 has 18 amino acids. CDR1 is LGHNA, CDR2 YSLEER, per germline. V was clipped by 5 bases and J by 1 base; unmatched bases: 9. As DNA, the CDR3 is TGCGCCAGCAGCTCTGGGACTAGCGGGGATATTGGCACAGATACGCAGTATTTT. It is translated as CASSSGTSGDIGTDTQYF.

V gene TRBV5-4 combines with J gene TRBJ2-5, with no clear D. This CDR3 comprises 12 residues. V gave up 5 bases and J gave up 3 bases, with 8 bases separating them. Germline lookup yields CDR1 SGHNT and CDR2 YYREEE (reference sequence). The CDR3 DNA sequence: TGTGCCAGCAGTGCGAATGAAGAGACCCAGTACTTC. The encoded protein is CASSANEETQYF. The variable domain in full, with the rest retrieved from reference TRBV5-4 and TRBJ2-5, is ETGVTQSPTHLIKTRGQQVTLRCSSQSGHNTVSWYQQALGQGPQFIFQYYREEENGRGNFPPRFSGLQFPNYSSELNVNALELDDSALYLCASSANEETQYFGPGTRLLVL.

DNA for the CDR3: TGTGCCAGCAGCTTGTGGGAGGATGAGCAGTTCTTC. Amino acids: CASSLWEDEQFF. The chain combines TRBV5-4 with TRBJ2-1; possibly TRBD2 for D (6 bases). Germline CDR1 SGHNT, CDR2 YYREEE (reference sequence). Trimming cost V 1 base and J 8 bases, with 7 bases left between them. This CDR3 comprises 12 residues.

This clone was picked up one time. The chain employs TRBV7-9 and TRBJ2-1; TRBD2 matches 10 bases. Germline trimming cut 4 bases from V and 0 bases from J; bases unmatched to any gene: 6. Germline CDR1 SEHNR, CDR2 FQNEAQ (reference sequence). This CDR3 is built from 17 residues. The CDR3 loop is CASSSTSGASSYNEQFF. The CDR3 bases are TGTGCCAGCAGCTCTACTAGCGGGGCCAGCTCCTACAATGAGCAGTTCTTC.

Here the CDR3 reads CASSPIINEQFF. As DNA, the CDR3 is TGTGCCAGCAGCCCCATCATCAATGAGCAGTTCTTC. The V and J genes are TRBV12-3 or TRBV12-4 and TRBJ2-1; D gene unclear. With 6 bases removed from V and 6 bases from J, the gap between germline ends came to 9 bases. This CDR3 contains 12 residues.

The rearrangement links TRBV6-6 to TRBJ1-2; D uncertain. V dropped 0 bases and J dropped 0 bases, with 8 bases sitting between them. This CDR3 is built from 15 residues. Germline V gene sequence: CDR1 MNHNY, CDR2 SVGAGI (reference sequence). The DNA for the CDR3 is TGTGCCAGCAGTTACTCGGTCGCAGCTAACTATGGCTACACCTTC. Translating gives CASSYSVAANYGYTF.

V and J are TRBV27 and TRBJ1-1, with D tentatively TRBD1 (5 bases). The germline V and J ends were trimmed by 3 bases and 0 bases, with 14 bases remaining between them. Germline assignment: CDR1 MNHEY and CDR2 SMNVEV (reference sequence). The CDR3 has 16 residues. The CDR3 spells CASSFTNRKMNTEAFF. As DNA, the CDR3 is TGTGCCAGCAGTTTCACTAACAGGAAAATGAACACTGAAGCTTTCTTT.

The chain employs TRBV5-1 and TRBJ2-1; 13 bases align to TRBD2. Germline V gives CDR1 SGHRS, CDR2 YFSETQ. The CDR3 loop spans 15 amino acids. V was clipped by 5 bases and J by 5 bases; unmatched bases: 4. The CDR3 DNA is TGCGCCAGCAGACCGGGACTAGCGGGGAACAATGAGCAGTTCTTC. Translated: CASRPGLAGNNEQFF.

The V gene is TRBV5-1, the J gene TRBJ2-3; 8 positions match TRBD1. V dropped 1 base and J dropped 1; count of bases not matched to a gene: 5. The CDR3 contains 16 residues. Germline V gives CDR1 SGHRS, CDR2 YFSETQ. This chain's CDR3 is CASSLQGAPRTDTQYF. The DNA of the CDR3 is TGCGCCAGCAGCTTGCAGGGGGCACCCCGCACAGATACGCAGTATTTT.

The table lists this clone with a few counts. DNA of the CDR3: TGTGCCAGCAGCTTAGTAGGGGGCAGCCAAGAGACCCAGTACTTC. Protein: CASSLVGGSQETQYF. The gene calls are TRBV7-2 and TRBJ2-5; 7 positions match TRBD1. Looked up from germline, CDR1 is SGHTA and CDR2 is FQGNSA. V was clipped by 1 base and J by 1 base; unmatched bases: 3. This CDR3 has 15 amino acids.